The 10 T cell receptor beta chains listed next were all sequenced from one sample in a study of blood T cell repertoires in COVID-19. TCRdb's table, derived via immunoSEQ multiplex PCR, lists solely in-frame clones and lacks some. Here the sample spans some 200,000 clones, around 84% being singletons. Material for sequencing was peripheral blood. Receptors were obtained from an elderly woman with COVID-19, enrolled during active disease.

This chain joins TRBV4-3 and TRBJ2-5, with TRBD2 matching over 7 bases. The CDR3 extends over 15 amino acids. The V and J ends lost 2 bases and 5 bases, in that order; junction bases with no gene match: 8. The germline V gene has CDR1 LGHNA and CDR2 YSLEER. CDR3 sequence (DNA): TGCGCCAGCAGCCAAACCGGGACTATCAGTGAGACCCAGTACTTC. This gives the protein CASSQTGTISETQYF.

The table lists this clone with a count of one. This chain uses TRBV6-6 with TRBJ1-1; D gene ambiguous. Germline CDR1 is MNHNY and CDR2 is SVGAGI (reference sequence). Trimming cost V 5 bases and J 8 bases, with 12 bases left between them. This CDR3 contains 12 residues. CDR3 sequence: CASSQAQVEAFF. The CDR3 coding sequence is TGTGCCAGCAGTCAAGCTCAAGTGGAAGCTTTCTTT.

V gene TRBV5-8 combines with J gene TRBJ1-6, with D maybe TRBD1 (5 bases). With 0 bases removed from V and 6 bases from J, the gap between germline ends came to 16 bases. The V gene's germline CDR1 is SGHTS and CDR2 YDEGEE. There are 17 residues in the CDR3. The CDR3 here is CASSLVFWGDSNSPLHF. CDR3 DNA sequence: TGTGCCAGCAGCTTGGTTTTTTGGGGCGACAGTAATTCACCCCTCCACTTT.

The V and J genes are TRBV5-1 and TRBJ2-5, with D tentatively TRBD2 (5 bases). Looked up from germline, CDR1 is SGHRS and CDR2 is YFSETQ. V shed 4 bases and J shed 5 bases, with 9 bases lying between them. The CDR3 is made up of 12 amino acids. CDR3: CASSPERETQYF. CDR3 sequence (DNA): TGCGCCAGCAGCCCCGAGCGGGAGACCCAGTACTTC.

The rearrangement links TRBV10-3 to TRBJ2-2; D is uncertain. The CDR3 runs 16 residues. Trimming left V 5 bases short and J 0 bases short, with 13 bases between. Germline values: CDR1 ENHRY, CDR2 SYGVKD. CDR3: CAISYSHPSNTGELFF. DNA for the CDR3: TGTGCCATCAGTTACAGCCACCCCTCGAACACCGGGGAGCTGTTTTTT.

The sample holds a few counts of this clone. The CDR3 spells CASSQEDFEPQHF. CDR3 nucleotide sequence: TGTGCCAGCAGCCAAGAAGACTTCGAGCCCCAGCATTTT. The chain couples TRBV4-2 to TRBJ1-5; no definite D call. This CDR3 contains 13 residues. In germline, CDR1 is LGHNA, CDR2 YNFKEQ. V lost 0 bases to trimming and J lost 8 bases, with 8 bases between them.

V gene TRBV24-1 combines with J gene TRBJ2-3; 7 bases are a match to TRBD2. Germline trimming cut 3 bases from V and 5 bases from J; bases unmatched to any gene: 10. The length of the CDR3 is 16 residues. Per the germline V gene, CDR1 is KGHDR and CDR2 is SFDVKD. The CDR3 region has the DNA TGTGCCACCAGTGATCCTAAGCGGGGAACGCGAGATACGCAGTATTTT. Translating gives CATSDPKRGTRDTQYF.

The chain uses TRBV5-1 and TRBJ2-5; D may be TRBD2 (5 bases). The CDR3 runs 15 residues. Germline-derived CDR1 and CDR2 are SGHRS and YFSETQ. Trimming pared 4 bases from V and 2 bases from J, leaving 15 bases between. CDR3: CASSPRASTQETQYF. In DNA, the CDR3 is TGCGCCAGCAGCCCTAGAGCTAGCACGCAAGAGACCCAGTACTTC. Full variable domain (rest looked up from reference TRBV5-1 and TRBJ2-5): KAGVTQTPRYLIKTRGQQVTLSCSPISGHRSVSWYQQTPGQGLQFLFEYFSETQRNKGNFPGRFSGRQFSNSRSEMNVSTLELGDSALYLCASSPRASTQETQYFGPGTRLLVL.

The chain is built from TRBV6-5 and TRBJ1-1; D is ambiguous. Germline CDR1 is MNHEY and CDR2 is SVGAGI. This CDR3 has 14 residues. The V gene lost 7 bases and the J gene lost 4 bases, with 16 bases spanning the gap. The CDR3 protein is CASTPRRGGTEAFF. In DNA form, the CDR3 reads TGTGCCAGCACCCCGCGGCGGGGTGGCACTGAAGCTTTCTTT.

The V call is TRBV6-5, the J call TRBJ1-3, with 8 positions matching TRBD1. The CDR3 has 15 amino acids. V lost 0 bases, J lost 2 bases, and 0 bases stayed unmatched. Germline V gene data show CDR1 as MNHEY and CDR2 as SVGAGI. DNA for the CDR3: TGTGCCAGCAGTTACTCGACAGGGGCTGGAAACACCATATATTTT. Amino acid sequence: CASSYSTGAGNTIYF.